The clone carrying this T cell receptor (beta chain) has ten or more counts. Its antigen remains unknown. MiXCR, run by TCRdb on the RT-PCR reads, gives a single entry per CDR3 protein. The data show over 650,000 distinct CDR3 sequences, about 18% seen once. The sample is drawn from a study of response to subunit inactivated influenza vaccine. Trimming pared 0 bases from V and 4 bases from J, leaving 5 bases between. CDR1 DFQATT and CDR2 SNEGSKA come from the germline V gene (reference sequence). This CDR3 contains 12 residues. Notes on the study in general: Authors suggested seasonal influenza vaccinations each recruit few new T cells.

The clonotype originates from a man aged 50-60 years who received an inactivated influenza vaccine. The material was PBMCs from blood, obtained roughly 5 days after vaccination. The rearrangement links TRBV20-1 to TRBJ2-3; D gene unclear. CDR3 sequence: CSARDPPDTQYF. The DNA of the CDR3 is TGCAGTGCTAGAGATCCCCCAGATACGCAGTATTTT.